This TCR beta chain was identified during a study of Ad26.COV2.S vaccination and SARS-CoV-2 variants (dated by TCRdb to the early 2020s). With regard to the full study: Vaccine-arm donors were drawn from COV1001, a multicentre, randomized, double-blind, placebo-controlled phase I-IIa trial of Ad26.COV2.S in healthy adults. Ad26.COV2.S was administered intramuscularly at a dose of 5x10^10 or 1x10^11 viral particles, either as one shot or as two shots given 56 days apart. TCRbeta repertoire sequencing was used to assess the specificity and breadth of SARS-CoV-2-reactive T cell receptors after Ad26.COV2.S vaccination. The TCR-sequenced set comprised around 30 samples: around 20 Ad26.COV2.S vaccine recipients, 5 placebo recipients and 8 SARS-CoV-2 convalescent individuals. Trial participants were randomized into five groups of five: low-dose or high-dose Ad26.COV2.S given once or twice, or placebo on both occasions. Investigators remained blinded to trial group allocation during experiments and outcome assessment.

Comment on this clone: Its antigen is still unknown. No base quality values were provided; no much bigger clone lies one nucleotide off.

CDR1 MNHNY and CDR2 SVGAGI were looked up in the germline V gene (reference sequence). The CDR3, from cysteine to phenylalanine, totals 14 residues. Only the CDR3 portion is preserved as DNA: 42 bases, with reading frame beginning at the first base. V loses 2 bases, J loses 5 bases, and the germline ends lie 9 bases apart. Study-level results and caveats: After vaccination, spike-specific CD8+ and CD4+ T cell responses were reported to show substantial breadth. It was noted by the authors that total T cell responses may have been underestimated by the TCR breadth and depth analyses. Compared with placebo recipients, Ad26.COV2.S recipients showed higher spike-specific TCR breadth (P = 0.0014). The study was not powered to compare responses between vaccine doses or regimens. Non-spike TCR breadth was comparable between vaccine and placebo recipients, consistent with the vaccine containing only spike.

Taken with the paper, the label for treatment or condition translates to: around 19 received Ad26.COV2.S at low or high dose, single or two shots; several received placebo; per-sample allocation not given. Repertoires of vaccine and placebo recipients were sequenced from samples taken on day 63 after the first injection. Cohort 1b enrolled fewer than 30 adults aged 18-55 years at a single site in Boston, USA, between 29 July and 7 August 2020. Ad26.COV2.S was a replication-incompetent adenovirus type 26 vector expressing a prefusion-stabilized SARS-CoV-2 spike protein from the original Wuhan strain. The immunoSEQ Assay was used to sequence TCRbeta CDR3 regions. After extraction, genomic DNA underwent amplification by bias-controlled multiplex PCR, followed by high-throughput sequencing. The authors processed their data as follows. Collapsing and filtering of sequences were performed to quantify the absolute abundance of each unique TCRbeta CDR3 region. T cell fraction was estimated by normalizing TCRbeta template counts to usable DNA, with usable DNA measured through amplification of reference genes found in all nucleated cells. Repertoire TCRs were annotated as SARS-CoV-2-specific when V gene, CDR3 amino acid sequence and J gene were exactly matched to a known reactive TCR set. The reference SARS-CoV-2 TCR set was derived from MIRA and filtered for enrichment in COVID-19-positive ImmuneCODE repertoires, a step that removed public or cross-reactive TCRs. Based on the MIRA antigens, annotated TCRs were further analysed at the level of specific ORF or position within ORF. Depth was the summed frequency of annotated unique rearrangements, while breadth was defined as annotated unique rearrangements over total unique productive rearrangements. Two-sided Wilcoxon rank-sum tests were applied when comparing TCR breadth between groups. TCRdb holds this immuneACCESS table with in-frame rearrangements only. Some clones are missing; in checked studies, unresolved V genes explain under half, and the rest has no known cause. The DNA gave D and trimming, while V, J and clone size come from that table. The sample yields a few hundred thousand clones; around nine tenths were counted once. The ten biggest clones cover less than 3% of the sample.

This TCR came from a person between 18 and 65 years old who received the Ad26.COV2.S COVID-19 vaccine or a placebo. The sample here was peripheral blood, taken in a trial of Ad26.COV2.S vaccine versus placebo. The chain joins TRBV6-6 to TRBJ2-2; the D gene cannot be resolved beyond TRBD1 or TRBD2, each matching 5 bases. For the CDR3, the sequence is CASSYEGRTGELFF. The nucleotide sequence is TGTGCCAGCAGTTACGAGGGGCGGACCGGGGAGCTGTTTTTT.